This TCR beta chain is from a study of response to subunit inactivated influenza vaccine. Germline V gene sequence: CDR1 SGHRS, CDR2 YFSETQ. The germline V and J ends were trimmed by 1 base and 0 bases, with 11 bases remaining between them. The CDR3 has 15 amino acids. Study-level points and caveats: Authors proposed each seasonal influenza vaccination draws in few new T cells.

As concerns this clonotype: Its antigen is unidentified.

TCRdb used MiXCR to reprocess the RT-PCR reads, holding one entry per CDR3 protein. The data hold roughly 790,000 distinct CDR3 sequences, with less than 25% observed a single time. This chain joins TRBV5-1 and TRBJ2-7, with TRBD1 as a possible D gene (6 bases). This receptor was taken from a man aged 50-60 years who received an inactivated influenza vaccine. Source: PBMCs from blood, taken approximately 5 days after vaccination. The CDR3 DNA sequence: TGCGCCAGCAGCTTGATCCAGGGGTCCTCCTACGAGCAGTACTTC. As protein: CASSLIQGSSYEQYF.